The rows below give T cell receptor beta chains drawn from one sample of a study of CD8+ T cells in alopecia areata. Sequenced by immunoSEQ multiplex PCR; TCRdb stores in-frame clones only, minus some. The repertoire holds 150,000 to 180,000 clones, with around 50% as singletons. The specimen comprised CD8+ T cells sorted from blood, sampled at week 0. The receptor set was obtained from a human donor with alopecia areata. Both conserved end residues are part of each CDR3.

TRBV29-1,TRBJ1-2,CSVSTGDYGYTF
TRBV29-1,TRBJ2-7,CSVVTDRGYEQYF
TRBV7-2,TRBJ1-2,CCSGEYYGYTF
TRBV4-3,TRBJ2-2,CASSQDRSSGELFF
TRBV7-2,TRBJ1-4,CASSSISRELFF
TRBV30,TRBJ2-3,CAWSDPGPIKYF
TRBV30,TRBJ2-3,CAWSPGTGGTDTQYF
TRBV7-9,TRBJ1-2,CASSALEREKYGYTF
TRBV25-1,TRBJ1-6,CASSDGGQVYNSPLHF
TRBV4-3,TRBJ1-1,CASSQGSPNTEAFF
TRBV27,TRBJ2-2,CASSVQYGELFF